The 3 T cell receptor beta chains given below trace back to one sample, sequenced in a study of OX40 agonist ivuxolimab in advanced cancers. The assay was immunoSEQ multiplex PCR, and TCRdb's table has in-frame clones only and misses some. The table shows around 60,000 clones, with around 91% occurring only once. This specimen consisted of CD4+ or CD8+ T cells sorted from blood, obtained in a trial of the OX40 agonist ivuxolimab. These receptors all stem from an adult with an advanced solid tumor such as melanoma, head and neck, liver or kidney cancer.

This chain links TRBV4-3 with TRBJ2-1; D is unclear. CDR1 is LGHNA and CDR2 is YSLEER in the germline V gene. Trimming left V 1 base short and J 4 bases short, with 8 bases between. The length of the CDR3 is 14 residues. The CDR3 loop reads CASSQGNTYNEQFF. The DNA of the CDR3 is TGCGCCAGCAGCCAAGGGAACACATACAATGAGCAGTTCTTC.

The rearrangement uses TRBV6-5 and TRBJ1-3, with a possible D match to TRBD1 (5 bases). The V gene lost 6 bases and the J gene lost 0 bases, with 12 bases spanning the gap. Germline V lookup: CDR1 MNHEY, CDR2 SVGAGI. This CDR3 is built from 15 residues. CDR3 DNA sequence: TGTGCCAGCAGGGAGGGACGGAGCTCTGGAAACACCATATATTTT. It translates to CASREGRSSGNTIYF.

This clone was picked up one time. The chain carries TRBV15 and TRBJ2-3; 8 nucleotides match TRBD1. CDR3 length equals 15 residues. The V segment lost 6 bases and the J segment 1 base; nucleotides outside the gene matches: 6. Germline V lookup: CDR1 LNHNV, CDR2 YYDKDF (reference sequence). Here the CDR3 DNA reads TGTGCCACCAGGAACCAGGGGGCCGGCACAGATACGCAGTATTTT. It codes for CATRNQGAGTDTQYF.